This TCR beta chain was observed in a study of blood T cell repertoires in COVID-19. Study context: COVID-19 samples collected from the United States, Italy and Spain covered acute and convalescent phases. Sources were T cells, B-cell-depleted T cells, or PBMCs; the material itself was cDNA or gDNA.

In the study's own analysis: Estimated nucleated cell counts came from reference gene primer amplification. Sequenced by immunoSEQ multiplex PCR; TCRdb stores in-frame clones only, minus some. Clone size and the V and J calls come from that table; the DNA yielded D and trimming. The sample includes approximately 30,000 clones, 85% of them seen just once. Per the germline V gene, CDR1 is SGHRS and CDR2 is YFSETQ. This CDR3 comprises 14 residues. V dropped 3 bases and J dropped 4; count of bases not matched to a gene: 2. This clone was observed a few times. The TCR comes from a human donor with acute or convalescent COVID-19. The donor label of this sample is uncertain. Sequencing was performed on peripheral blood. The V call is TRBV5-1, the J call TRBJ1-1; 11 positions agree with TRBD1. CDR3 amino acids: CASSSGTGGTEAFF. CDR3 nucleotide sequence: TGCGCCAGCAGCTCCGGGACAGGGGGCACTGAAGCTTTCTTT.